This T cell receptor (beta chain) comes out of a study of CD8 T cells in ankylosing spondylitis. Overall study findings and caveats: Significant enrichment of disease-linked clones was reportedly seen in matched ankylosing spondylitis synovial fluid.

Germline V gene lookup returns CDR1 MNHEY and CDR2 SMNVEV (reference sequence). The CDR3 covers 13 residues. V was cut by 2 bases and J by 4 bases, with 8 bases left in between. In making TCR beta libraries, quantitative 5'-RACE with molecular barcodes was used. MiXCR, applied by TCRdb to the 5' RACE reads, yields one record per CDR3 protein. Of 150,000 to 200,000 distinct CDR3 sequences in the sample, 18% were seen once. This clonotype was seen at least ten times. Antigen specificity is unknown. This TCR derives from a male donor with ankylosing spondylitis or in good health (not recorded which). Source material: blood, either unsorted or a sorted T cell fraction (not recorded which). The chain joins TRBV27 to TRBJ2-5; no firm D call. CDR3 DNA sequence: TGTGCCAGCAGTTTAGCTACTCGAGAGACCCAGTACTTC. This codes for CASSLATRETQYF.